Following are 30 T cell receptor beta chains from one sample sequenced in a study of blood T cells in healthy people across ages. Primed by a sample-barcoded 5' primer and a J-beta primer mix, a second PCR proceeded for 7 to 11 cycles. TCRdb used MiXCR to reprocess the 5' RACE reads, holding one entry per CDR3 protein. The table has 600,000 or so distinct CDR3 sequences, about 21% seen once; the top ten hold 3.5% to 4%. The sequencing sample was made of blood. All receptors come from a man between 65 and 80 years old in good health.

Ten or more counts support this clonotype. The V gene is TRBV11-2, the J gene TRBJ2-5; 8 bases are shared with TRBD2. Trimming at V came to 5 bases and at J to 2 bases, leaving 10 bases not matched to a gene. The CDR3 totals 16 residues. The V gene's germline CDR1 is SGHAT and CDR2 FQNNGV. The CDR3 protein is CASSPPGLAGQETQYF. For the CDR3, the DNA is TGTGCCAGCAGCCCTCCGGGGCTAGCGGGTCAAGAGACCCAGTACTTC.

This clonotype has only a few counts. The chain has TRBV2 and TRBJ2-1; 10 bases align to TRBD2. The CDR3 runs to 15 residues. V lost 7 bases to trimming and J lost 8 bases; unmatched junction nucleotides: 11. Germline assignment: CDR1 SNHLY and CDR2 FYNNEI. Here the CDR3 DNA reads TGTGCCAGCATGGAGGGGCTAGCGGGAGTCTATGAGCAGTTCTTC. Translating it yields CASMEGLAGVYEQFF.

This clonotype was detected only a few times. The J gene is TRBJ2-2, the V gene TRBV28; 7 bases match TRBD2. Germline trimming cut 9 bases from V and 2 bases from J; bases unmatched to any gene: 9. The CDR3 is 15 residues long. CDR1 and CDR2 from the germline V gene are MDHEN and SYDVKM. The CDR3: CASLWGGRNTGELFF. CDR3 bases: TGTGCCAGTTTGTGGGGGGGTCGAAACACCGGGGAGCTGTTTTTT.

The rearrangement uses TRBV2 and TRBJ2-5; 7 bases are shared with TRBD2. Judging by the DNA end, TRBJ2-7 fits better; the J call may be wrong. Germline V gene lookup returns CDR1 SNHLY and CDR2 FYNNEI. This CDR3 region has 15 residues. The CDR3 protein is CASSEFAGESSEQYF. For the CDR3, the DNA is TGTGCCAGCAGTGAATTTGCGGGAGAATCTTCCGAGCAGTACTTC.

The chain recombines TRBV29-1 with TRBJ1-4; D may be TRBD1 (5 bases). There are 13 residues in the CDR3. V dropped 5 bases and J dropped 7 bases, with 14 bases sitting between them. The germline CDR1 and CDR2 sequences are SQVTM and ANQGSEA. CDR3 in amino acids: CSVYDSSSEKLFF. The CDR3 region has the DNA TGCAGCGTTTATGACAGTTCTAGTGAAAAACTGTTTTTT.

As regards this clonotype: No conserved phenylalanine or tryptophan is present at the end of the CDR3, so a read error is the likely explanation. The chain is built from TRBV29-1 and TRBJ2-2, with 8 bases matching TRBD1. Losses at the gene ends were 6 bases for V and 6 bases for J; bases not matched to a gene: 9. Per germline, CDR1 SQVTM and CDR2 ANQGSEA. This CDR3 has 14 residues. The CDR3 region is CSVDTGGLAGELFL. Written as DNA, the CDR3 is TGCAGCGTCGATACAGGGGGGTTAGCCGGGGAGCTGTTTCTT.

Only a few counts were recorded for this clonotype. The DNA of the CDR3 is TGTGCCAGCAGCTTAGGCCAGCTAGCGGCCAATGAGCAGTTCTTC. Its translation is CASSLGQLAANEQFF. The V and J genes are TRBV7-3 and TRBJ2-1, with 7 bases lining up with TRBD2. Germline CDR1 and CDR2: SGHTA and FQGTGA. J gave up 6 bases and V 2 bases, and 7 bases lay outside the gene matches. The length of the CDR3 is 15 residues. The complete variable domain, with remaining parts taken from reference TRBV7-3 and TRBJ2-1, reads GAGVSQTPSNKVTEKGKYVELRCDPISGHTALYWYRQSLGQGPEFLIYFQGTGAADDSGLPNDRFFAVRPEGSVSTLKIQRTERGDSAVYLCASSLGQLAANEQFFGPGTRLTVL.

CDR3 protein: CASSLGYGTSGRIQETQYF. DNA of the CDR3: TGTGCCAGCAGCTTAGGATACGGGACTAGCGGGAGGATCCAAGAGACCCAGTACTTC. The chain couples TRBV11-2 to TRBJ2-5; 15 nucleotides align to TRBD2. V shed 1 base, J shed 1 base, and the junction held 7 bases outside the gene matches. The CDR3 has 19 residues. In germline, CDR1 is SGHAT, CDR2 FQNNGV. The variable domain in full, with the rest retrieved from reference TRBV11-2 and TRBJ2-5, is EAGVAQSPRYKIIEKRQSVAFWCNPISGHATLYWYQQILGQGPKLLIQFQNNGVVDDSQLPKDRFSAERLKGVDSTLKIQPAKLEDSAVYLCASSLGYGTSGRIQETQYFGPGTRLLVL.

This clonotype has only a few counts. This rearrangement joins TRBV20-1 to TRBJ1-6; D possibly corresponds to TRBD1 (6 bases). Trimming cost V 3 bases and J 4 bases, with 10 bases left between them. Germline CDR1 and CDR2: DFQATT and SNEGSKA (reference sequence). The CDR3 runs to 14 residues. CDR3 sequence reads: CSASTGPYNSPLHF. CDR3 nucleotides: TGCAGTGCTAGTACAGGGCCTTATAATTCACCCCTCCACTTT.

The V gene is TRBV24-1, the J gene TRBJ1-1, with D possibly matching TRBD1 (5 bases). V was clipped by 5 bases and J by 1 base, with 7 bases between them. The germline gives CDR1 KGHDR, CDR2 SFDVKD. This CDR3 comprises 13 residues. CDR3 protein: CATSGGTNTEAFF. DNA of the CDR3: TGTGCCACCAGTGGAGGGACGAACACTGAAGCTTTCTTT.

The gene calls are TRBV21-1 and TRBJ2-3. TRBV21-1 has pseudogene status. CDR3 length: 12 residues. Here the CDR3 reads CASSKTSDTQYF. CDR3 in DNA: TGTGCCAGCAGCAAAACATCAGATACGCAGTATTTT.

This clonotype was seen a handful of times. This rearrangement joins TRBV11-2 to TRBJ2-1; 8 bases fit TRBD2. The J call is doubtful: the DNA matches TRBJ2-5 better. Germline CDR1 is SGHAT and CDR2 is FQNNGV. The CDR3 loop spans 18 amino acids. Here the CDR3 DNA reads TGTGCCAGCAGCTTAGCAAGCGGGGGATTGGCGGGCCAAGAGACCCAGTACTTC. Protein sequence: CASSLASGGLAGQETQYF.

This clonotype appeared a single time. The chain uses TRBV6-2 or TRBV6-3 and TRBJ2-1; D perhaps matches TRBD1 (5 bases). Trimming removed 2 bases at V and 11 bases at J, with 10 bases between. CDR3 length: 12 residues. CDR1 MNHEY and CDR2 SVGEGT come from the germline V gene. This chain's CDR3 is CASSYMAGKQFF. The CDR3 bases are TGTGCCAGCAGTTACATGGCAGGGAAGCAGTTCTTC.

This clonotype has more than one count but fewer than ten. The chain links TRBV27 to TRBJ2-3; possible D gene TRBD2, 5 bases. Germline assignment: CDR1 MNHEY and CDR2 SMNVEV (reference sequence). The ends were cut back, 2 bases at V and 4 bases at J, with 13 bases in the middle. The CDR3 extends over 15 amino acids. CDR3 amino acids: CASSLEGLLADTQYF. The CDR3 bases are TGTGCCAGCAGTTTAGAGGGATTGCTCGCAGATACGCAGTATTTT.

J is TRBJ1-1 and V is TRBV14, with unresolved D. Trimming shortened V by 2 bases and J by 0 bases, and 10 bases separated the two germline ends. From germline, CDR1 is SGHDN and CDR2 FVKESK. CDR3 size: 15 residues. Here the CDR3 reads CASSQYDTLNTEAFF. The DNA for the CDR3 is TGTGCCAGCAGCCAATACGACACCTTGAACACTGAAGCTTTCTTT.

The table lists this clonotype with a few counts. The J gene is TRBJ2-1, the V gene TRBV5-1, with D perhaps TRBD1 (5 bases). V was trimmed by 0 bases and J by 4 bases, leaving 11 bases between them. The CDR3 length is 15 residues. CDR1 and CDR2 (germline): SGHRS, YFSETQ. The CDR3 is CASSLARVAYNEQFF. As DNA, the CDR3 is TGCGCCAGCAGCTTGGCCAGGGTCGCGTACAATGAGCAGTTCTTC. The whole variable domain, filled in from reference TRBV5-1 and TRBJ2-1, reads KAGVTQTPRYLIKTRGQQVTLSCSPISGHRSVSWYQQTPGQGLQFLFEYFSETQRNKGNFPGRFSGRQFSNSRSEMNVSTLELGDSALYLCASSLARVAYNEQFFGPGTRLTVL.

Only a few counts were recorded for this clonotype. Sequence at one end of the junction differs from germline and may be a read error. The CDR3 loop reads CATSESSAFSYEQYF. The CDR3 nucleotides are TGTGCCACCAGTGAGTCTAGCGCGTTCTCCTACGAGCAGTACTTC. The V call is TRBV10-3, the J call TRBJ2-7; D possibly corresponds to TRBD2 (6 bases). Per germline, CDR1 ENHRY and CDR2 SYGVKD. This CDR3 is 15 amino acids long.

This clonotype occurred a few times. The chain carries TRBV5-1 and TRBJ2-5; D is undetermined. CDR1 is SGHRS, CDR2 YFSETQ, per germline. The CDR3 has 13 amino acids. V shed 4 bases and J shed 4 bases, with 11 bases lying between them. The chain's CDR3 is CASSPDMPETQYF. In DNA form, the CDR3 reads TGCGCCAGCAGCCCAGACATGCCAGAGACCCAGTACTTC. Filled out from reference TRBV5-1 and TRBJ2-5, the complete variable domain reads KAGVTQTPRYLIKTRGQQVTLSCSPISGHRSVSWYQQTPGQGLQFLFEYFSETQRNKGNFPGRFSGRQFSNSRSEMNVSTLELGDSALYLCASSPDMPETQYFGPGTRLLVL.

Of note for this clonotype: In this CDR3 the conserved last residue, phenylalanine or tryptophan, is missing, so a read error is likely. The limits of the CDR3 on the DNA are not certain, so only TCRdb's listed CDR3 is given. The chain recombines TRBV6-2 or TRBV6-3 with TRBJ2-5. Germline V lookup: CDR1 MNHEY, CDR2 SVGEGT. The CDR3 region is 8 residues in length, termini included. The CDR3 sequence is CASSYPRL.

The sample holds many counts of this clonotype. The V call is TRBV6-2 or TRBV6-3, the J call TRBJ1-1; D is perhaps TRBD1 (5 bases). This CDR3 spans 13 amino acids. V was cut by 11 bases and J by 1 base, with 14 bases left in between. The germline CDR1 and CDR2 sequences are MNHEY and SVGEGT. The CDR3 bases are TGTGCCTGCGAGAGGGGAAGGAACACTGAAGCTTTCTTT. It yields the protein CACERGRNTEAFF.

In this sample, this clonotype turned up a few times. The V gene is TRBV7-9, the J gene TRBJ2-5; 9 bases fit TRBD2. The end of the DNA is better explained by TRBJ2-1, so the J call may be wrong. The CDR3 sequence is 12 residues long. Germline values: CDR1 SEHNR, CDR2 FQNEAQ (reference sequence). CDR3 DNA sequence: TGTGCCAGCAGCTTCATTAGCGGGAGTCAGTTCTTC. Translated: CASSFISGSQFF.

This clonotype was seen more than once but under ten times. The chain has TRBV20-1 and TRBJ2-6; D is perhaps TRBD1 or TRBD2 (5 bases each). Germline V gene lookup returns CDR1 DFQATT and CDR2 SNEGSKA (reference sequence). CDR3 length: 15 amino acids. The V end lost 4 bases, the J end lost 0 bases, and 10 bases lay between the germline ends. The CDR3 protein is CSATGRSSGANVLTF. The CDR3 nucleotides are TGCAGTGCTACGGGACGGAGCTCTGGGGCCAACGTCCTGACTTTC.

This clonotype came up a few times. The chain recombines TRBV20-1 with TRBJ2-7, with 14 bases matching TRBD2. J gave up 3 bases and V 6 bases, and 7 bases lay outside the gene matches. The V gene's germline CDR1 is DFQATT and CDR2 SNEGSKA (reference sequence). This CDR3 region has 15 residues. DNA of the CDR3: TGCAGTGCAAAGGGACTAGCGGGAGTTGGCTACGAGCAGTACTTC. As protein: CSAKGLAGVGYEQYF.

This clonotype has ten or more counts. The chain carries TRBV4-1 and TRBJ1-6; TRBD1 is a possible D gene (6 bases). Germline V gene lookup returns CDR1 MGHRA and CDR2 YSYEKL. The CDR3 covers 15 residues. The V and J ends lost 4 bases and 8 bases respectively, with 15 bases between them. In nucleotides, the CDR3 is TGCGCCAGCAGCCTTCGGACAGCCCGCGATTCACCCCTCCACTTT. Amino acid sequence: CASSLRTARDSPLHF.

This chain joins TRBV5-1 and TRBJ2-2, with D possibly being TRBD2 (5 bases). V gave up 4 bases and J gave up 3 bases, with 10 bases separating them. Germline CDR1 and CDR2: SGHRS and YFSETQ. The CDR3 has 14 residues. The CDR3 loop reads CASSADGDTGELFF. In nucleotides, the CDR3 is TGCGCCAGCAGCGCGGACGGGGACACCGGGGAGCTGTTTTTT.

The chain links TRBV15 to TRBJ2-5; D gene unclear. The V end was cut by 2 bases, the J end by 2 bases, with 9 bases between. The CDR3 length is 14 residues. CDR1 and CDR2 (germline): LNHNV, YYDKDF (reference sequence). CDR3 amino acids: CATSRQVIQETQYF. The CDR3 DNA follows: TGTGCCACCAGCAGACAGGTGATACAAGAGACCCAGTACTTC.

This clonotype was counted at least ten times. This CDR3 is CASSALISGAGEQFF. As DNA, the CDR3 is TGTGCCAGCAGCGCCCTCATATCAGGGGCGGGTGAGCAGTTCTTC. V gene TRBV9 combines with J gene TRBJ2-5; maybe TRBD1 (6 bases). The last part of the DNA fits TRBJ2-1 better; the J call may be wrong. This CDR3 comprises 15 residues. Germline loops: CDR1 SGDLS, CDR2 YYNGEE.

The chain has TRBV12-3 or TRBV12-4 and TRBJ2-7; 7 bases align to TRBD2. The length of the CDR3 is 15 residues. Losses at the gene ends were 2 bases for V and 4 bases for J; bases not matched to a gene: 8. The CDR3 loop reads CASSLFGGSSYEQYF. CDR3 bases: TGTGCCAGCAGTTTATTTGGCGGGAGTTCATACGAGCAGTACTTC.

The V gene is TRBV20-1, the J gene TRBJ2-1; 16 bases match TRBD2. The CDR3 is made up of 17 amino acids. Germline V gene sequence: CDR1 DFQATT, CDR2 SNEGSKA (reference sequence). The J segment lost 7 bases and the V segment lost 2 bases, leaving 8 bases of the junction unmatched. CDR3 bases: TGCAGTGCTAGACGCGGGACTAGCGGGAGGGCCATGAATGAGCAGTTCTTC. It yields the protein CSARRGTSGRAMNEQFF.

The CDR3 region has the DNA TGTGCCAGCAGCTTAGGCCCTACAGGGACCACCGGGGAGCTGTTTTTT. Residues: CASSLGPTGTTGELFF. This chain joins TRBV11-3 and TRBJ2-2, with D possibly being TRBD1 (6 bases). The V end lost 1 base, the J end lost 4 bases, and 13 bases lay between the germline ends. The CDR3 spans 16 residues. The germline V gene encodes CDR1 SGHNT and CDR2 YENEEA.